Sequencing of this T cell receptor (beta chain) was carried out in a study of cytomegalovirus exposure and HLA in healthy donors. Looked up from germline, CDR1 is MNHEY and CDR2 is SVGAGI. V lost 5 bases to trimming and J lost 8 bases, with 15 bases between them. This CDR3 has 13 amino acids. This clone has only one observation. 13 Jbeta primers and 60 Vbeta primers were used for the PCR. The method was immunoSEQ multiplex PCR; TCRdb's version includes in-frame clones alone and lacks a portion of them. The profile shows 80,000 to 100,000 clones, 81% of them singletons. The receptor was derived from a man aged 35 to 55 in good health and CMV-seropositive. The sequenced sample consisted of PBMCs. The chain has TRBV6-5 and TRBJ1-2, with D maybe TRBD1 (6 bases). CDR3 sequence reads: CASSEVQGEGYTF. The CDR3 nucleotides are TGTGCCAGCAGTGAGGTACAGGGTGAGGGCTACACCTTC.